This TCR beta chain was recorded in a study of identical twins listed by TCRdb under 2016. In the study overall: TCR alpha and beta repertoires from monozygotic twins, unrelated adults of various ages and cord blood were deep-sequenced to test whether fetal clonotypes persist. To rule out contamination, replicate twin experiments were performed at different times with different library preparation protocols. What the authors observed across the whole study: Invariant T cells such as MAIT and iNKT could partly confound zero-insertion analyses, although diverse VJ usage argued against such confounding for most clonotypes. Because the same donors could not be followed over many years, the conclusions depended on cross-sectional statistical analysis. Abundant cord blood beta clonotypes carried fewer insertions; young adult naive repertoires showed a weaker similar trend, while memory repertoires showed none. Compared with coincidental sharing between unrelated individuals, out-of-frame TCR alpha sequences shared between twins had an excess of sequences with low generation probability. Recombination models systematically underestimated out-of-frame TCR alpha sharing in monozygotic twins but agreed with sharing between unrelated individuals. In beta out-of-frame sequences, excess twin sharing was weaker, because having fewer shared sequences lowered the signal-to-noise ratio.

This clonotype was detected only a few times. There is no known antigen for this receptor. No clone much larger than this one lies a single base away; base qualities are absent. Library preparation employed 5' RACE. Sequencing was performed on an Illumina HiSeq 2000. Template switching introduced a universal primer binding site; the final cDNA contained a unique molecular identifier, enabling accurate counting of TCR cDNA molecules. First-strand cDNA for TCR alpha and beta chains was synthesized from specific primers in the conserved constant-segment region. To control for contamination, every cDNA library was double barcoded, receiving both a SMART-Mk sample barcode and Illumina barcodes. TruSeq adapter sequences along with Illumina sample barcodes were introduced in two successive PCR steps. The TCR alpha and beta cDNA libraries were sequenced on the Illumina HiSeq platform using custom primers. The original methods were these. MiGEC was used to process raw reads and extract unique molecular identifiers, and MiXCR was used to find CDR3 positions. Recombination models were inferred per individual with the repgenHMM and IGoR tools using an EM algorithm. The analysis of shared clonotypes was done with the tcR package in R, with sharing normalized by the product of cloneset sizes. To study raw recombination without the effects of thymic and clonal selection, out-of-frame nonproductive sequences were analyzed. The public reads were quality trimmed at Q25 with fastp and then assembled into clones with MiXCR by TCRdb, keeping productive beta chains. One record per CDR3 amino acid sequence lists the most common genes and DNA. TCRdb, not the original authors, processed these V and J calls. For this sample there are 420,000 or so distinct CDR3 sequences; 15% to 20% appear just once. The top ten clones comprise approximately 12% of the sample.

Only healthy Caucasian donors were included. Three unrelated non-twin adults were also sequenced: a male aged 18 to 30, a male aged 50 to 60 and a female aged 50 to 60. Miltenyi CD45RO+ enrichment and human naive T-cell isolation kits were used to isolate memory (CD45RO+) and naive T cells from PBMC. Trimming removed 4 bases from V and 6 bases from J; the gene matches leave 12 bases unexplained. Its CDR3 holds 15 amino acids, cysteine through phenylalanine. Only the CDR3 DNA stays, 45 bases, in frame from base 1. From a lookup of the germline V gene, CDR1 and CDR2 are SGHRS and YFSETQ. Sequenced input: naive T cells sorted from blood. The sample's cell subset or site label, decoded: cells isolated with a human naive T-cell isolation kit. This TCR was recovered from a man aged 50-59 years in good health. The sequence joins TRBV5-1 to TRBJ2-7; 8 central nucleotides agree with TRBD2. CDR3 region: CASSHGEAAGGEQYF. Here is the DNA: TGCGCCAGCAGCCACGGAGAAGCTGCGGGAGGCGAGCAGTACTTC.